This T cell receptor beta chain was sequenced in a study of naive CD8 T cells in extremely preterm neonates. Whole-study results and caveats: Compared with older groups, preterm CDR3s were shorter, with fewer N additions and less trimming.

Some clones are missing from TCRdb's copy, which holds only in-frame ones; the method was immunoSEQ multiplex PCR. The sample lists a few thousand clones, 90% to 95% occurring once. Samples were taken at extremely preterm deliveries at roughly 22-28 weeks of gestation. Points on this clone: Its matching antigen is unknown.

With 1 base clipped from V and 3 bases from J, the junction kept 8 bases outside the gene matches. CDR1 and CDR2 from the germline V gene are SGDLS and YYNGEE. The CDR3 spans 17 residues. The sample consisted of naive CD8+ T cells from cord blood. The chain employs TRBV9 and TRBJ1-3, with TRBD1 identical over 9 bases. The receptor was isolated from a boy who was born preterm. For the CDR3, the DNA is TGTGCCAGCAGCGTAAACCCTGACAGGGGGGATGGAAACACCATATATTTT. This codes for CASSVNPDRGDGNTIYF.